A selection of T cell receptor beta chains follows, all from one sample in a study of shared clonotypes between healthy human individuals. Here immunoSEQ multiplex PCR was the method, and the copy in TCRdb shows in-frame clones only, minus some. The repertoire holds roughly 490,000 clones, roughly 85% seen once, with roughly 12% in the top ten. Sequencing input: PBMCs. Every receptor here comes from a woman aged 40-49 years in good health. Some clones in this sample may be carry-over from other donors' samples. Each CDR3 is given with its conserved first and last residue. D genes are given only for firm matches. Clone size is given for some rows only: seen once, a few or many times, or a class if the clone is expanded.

CDR3 protein: CASSVYEQYF
CDR3 DNA: TGTGCCAGCAGTGTCTACGAGCAGTACTTC
V gene: TRBV2
D gene: .
clone size: .
J gene: TRBJ2-7

CDR3 protein: CASSPSVTGVQNTIYF
CDR3 DNA: TGTGCCAGCAGCCCTAGCGTTACAGGGGTACAGAACACCATATATTTT
V gene: TRBV7-2
D gene: TRBD1
clone size: few
J gene: TRBJ1-3

CDR3 protein: CASSQDEGIGNTIYF
CDR3 DNA: TGCGCCAGCAGCCAAGACGAGGGGATTGGAAACACCATATATTTT
V gene: TRBV4-3
D gene: .
clone size: .
J gene: TRBJ1-3

CDR3 protein: CASGGQGRSQHF
CDR3 DNA: TGTGCCAGTGGGGGACAGGGGAGGTCCCAGCATTTT
V gene: TRBV19
D gene: TRBD1
clone size: .
J gene: TRBJ1-5

CDR3 protein: CASSPRGQRAYEQYF
CDR3 DNA: TGTGCCAGCAGTCCCCGGGGGCAGCGAGCCTACGAGCAGTACTTC
V gene: TRBV6-1
D gene: .
clone size: .
J gene: TRBJ2-7

CDR3 protein: CASSLALLAGGQNTGELFF
CDR3 DNA: TGCGCCAGCAGCTTGGCACTACTAGCGGGAGGCCAGAACACCGGGGAGCTGTTTTTT
V gene: TRBV5-1
D gene: TRBD2
clone size: many
J gene: TRBJ2-2

CDR3 protein: CASSWAGTYNEQFF
CDR3 DNA: TGTGCCAGCAGCTGGGCAGGAACCTACAATGAGCAGTTCTTC
V gene: TRBV5-4
D gene: .
clone size: .
J gene: TRBJ2-1

CDR3 protein: CASSLDGTGREQYF
CDR3 DNA: TGCGCCAGCAGCTTGGATGGGACAGGGCGTGAGCAGTACTTC
V gene: TRBV5-1
D gene: TRBD1
clone size: .
J gene: TRBJ2-7

CDR3 protein: CATSREESRNTIYF
CDR3 DNA: TGTGCCACCAGCAGAGAGGAGTCTCGCAACACCATATATTTT
V gene: TRBV15
D gene: .
clone size: .
J gene: TRBJ1-3

CDR3 protein: CASSGASGKGYNEQFF
CDR3 DNA: TGTGCCAGCAGTGGGGCAAGCGGGAAGGGCTACAATGAGCAGTTCTTC
V gene: TRBV2
D gene: TRBD2
clone size: .
J gene: TRBJ2-1

CDR3 protein: CASKGEETQYF
CDR3 DNA: TGCGCCAGCAAGGGGGAAGAGACCCAGTACTTC
V gene: TRBV4-3
D gene: .
clone size: .
J gene: TRBJ2-5

CDR3 protein: CASSSLADAGADTQYF
CDR3 DNA: TGTGCCAGCAGTTCCCTAGCGGACGCTGGGGCAGATACGCAGTATTTT
V gene: TRBV28
D gene: TRBD2
clone size: few
J gene: TRBJ2-3

CDR3 protein: CASSRGQVQETQYF
CDR3 DNA: TGCGCCAGCAGCCGGGGACAGGTTCAAGAGACCCAGTACTTC
V gene: TRBV5-1
D gene: TRBD1
clone size: .
J gene: TRBJ2-5

CDR3 protein: CASSMTLGNQPQHF
CDR3 DNA: TGTGCCAGCAGCATGACCCTGGGCAATCAGCCCCAGCATTTT
V gene: TRBV5-5
D gene: .
clone size: few
J gene: TRBJ1-5

CDR3 protein: CASSFPAGQVVSGQPQHF
CDR3 DNA: TGTGCCAGCAGCTTCCCAGCTGGACAGGTAGTCTCAGGGCAGCCCCAGCATTTT
V gene: TRBV7-3
D gene: TRBD1
clone size: .
J gene: TRBJ1-5

CDR3 protein: CASSSRENPHEQYF
CDR3 DNA: TGTGCCAGCAGTTCGCGGGAGAATCCCCACGAGCAGTACTTC
V gene: TRBV6-6
D gene: TRBD2
clone size: .
J gene: TRBJ2-7

CDR3 protein: CANPKGTSGHLEQYF
CDR3 DNA: TGTGCCAACCCCAAAGGGACTAGCGGGCACCTCGAGCAGTACTTC
V gene: TRBV21-1
D gene: .
clone size: .
J gene: TRBJ2-7

CDR3 protein: CASSVDNQETQYF
CDR3 DNA: TGTGCCAGCAGTGTCGACAACCAAGAGACCCAGTACTTC
V gene: TRBV2
D gene: .
clone size: once
J gene: TRBJ2-5

CDR3 protein: CASTASDTQYF
CDR3 DNA: TGTGCCAGCACAGCCTCAGATACGCAGTATTTT
V gene: TRBV18
D gene: .
clone size: once
J gene: TRBJ2-3

CDR3 protein: CASSLGLPGVGGTGELFF
CDR3 DNA: TGCGCCAGCAGCTTGGGTTTACCAGGGGTCGGCGGCACCGGGGAGCTGTTTTTT
V gene: TRBV5-1
D gene: .
clone size: .
J gene: TRBJ2-2

CDR3 protein: CASSGPRAGGYNEQFF
CDR3 DNA: TGTGCCAGCAGTGGCCCAAGAGCGGGAGGCTACAATGAGCAGTTCTTC
V gene: TRBV6-1
D gene: TRBD2
clone size: .
J gene: TRBJ2-1

CDR3 protein: CASGAGQQETQYF
CDR3 DNA: TGTGCTAGTGGGGCTGGACAGCAAGAGACCCAGTACTTC
V gene: TRBV12-5
D gene: .
clone size: many
J gene: TRBJ2-5

CDR3 protein: CASSLDAGEGETQYF
CDR3 DNA: TGTGCCAGCAGCTTAGACGCAGGGGAGGGGGAGACCCAGTACTTC
V gene: TRBV11-3
D gene: .
clone size: .
J gene: TRBJ2-5

CDR3 protein: CASSPTGGRQTQYF
CDR3 DNA: TGTGCCAGCAGCCCTACCGGGGGCCGGCAGACCCAGTACTTC
V gene: TRBV9
D gene: .
clone size: .
J gene: TRBJ2-5

CDR3 protein: CAWSFGRGDQPQHF
CDR3 DNA: TGTGCCTGGAGTTTTGGCAGGGGGGATCAGCCCCAGCATTTT
V gene: TRBV30
D gene: TRBD1
clone size: .
J gene: TRBJ1-5

CDR3 protein: CASSLGVGPQHF
CDR3 DNA: TGTGCCAGCAGCTTAGGAGTCGGGCCCCAGCATTTT
V gene: TRBV13
D gene: .
clone size: .
J gene: TRBJ1-5